This T cell receptor beta chain was documented in a study of CD4 T cells in relation to SARS-CoV-2 and coronaviruses. Background on the study: PBMCs were cultured with antigen for less than twelve days before TCR beta sequencing.

Study-wide results and limits: Pre-pandemic and post-infection samples never came from the same donor.

About this clone: Its antigen is not known.

Clones were read by immunoSEQ multiplex PCR, and TCRdb kept only the in-frame ones, dropping some. The table records about 36,000 clones, around four fifths of them present only once. Germline CDR1 reads LNHDA; CDR2 reads SQIVND (reference sequence). The CDR3 contains 13 residues. The V end was cut by 6 bases, the J end by 7 bases, with 15 bases between. V gene TRBV19 combines with J gene TRBJ1-2; D perhaps matches TRBD1 (5 bases). Sequences were obtained from memory CD4+ T cells from PBMCs, cultured in vitro. The sequence derives from an adult with COVID-19. CDR3 region: CASRGYRIIGYTF. The CDR3 nucleotides read TGTGCCAGTAGGGGGTACAGGATAATTGGCTACACCTTC.